Listed below are T cell receptor beta chains from one sample, sequenced in a study of blood T cell repertoires in COVID-19. Profiling relied on immunoSEQ multiplex PCR, and the TCRdb table lists in-frame clones only, not all of them. The sample yields 200,000 to 300,000 clones, about 91% seen once. The sample comprised peripheral blood. These receptors were obtained from a man of 80 years or more with acute or convalescent COVID-19. CDR3s include the opening cysteine and the closing phenylalanine or tryptophan. The D gene is left open where the match is weak. Size values are once, few and many counts, or a class for expanded clones, and some rows have none.

J gene: TRBJ2-7; D gene: -; V gene: TRBV5-6; clone size: -; CDR3 DNA: TGTGCCAGCAGCTTTTTAGAGGACTACTACGAGCAGTACTTC; CDR3 protein: CASSFLEDYYEQYF
J gene: TRBJ1-1; D gene: TRBD1; V gene: TRBV9; clone size: -; CDR3 DNA: TGTGCCAGCAGCGGGAGACAGGGGGCGAACACTGAAGCTTTCTTT; CDR3 protein: CASSGRQGANTEAFF
J gene: TRBJ2-1; D gene: TRBD2; V gene: TRBV3-1/TRBV3-2; clone size: -; CDR3 DNA: TGTGCCAGCAGCCCGGGACTAGCGGGGGGGTTCGATGAGCAGTTCTTC; CDR3 protein: CASSPGLAGGFDEQFF
J gene: TRBJ2-1; D gene: -; V gene: TRBV7-9; clone size: -; CDR3 DNA: TGTGCCAGCACCCTAGGAGGCGGGACCAATGAGCAGTTCTTC; CDR3 protein: CASTLGGGTNEQFF
J gene: TRBJ1-5; D gene: TRBD1; V gene: TRBV10-2; clone size: -; CDR3 DNA: TGCGCCAGCAGCGGACAGGGGGCCGGTCAGCCCCAGCATTTT; CDR3 protein: CASSGQGAGQPQHF
J gene: TRBJ2-1; D gene: TRBD2; V gene: TRBV18; clone size: once; CDR3 DNA: TGTGCCAGCTCAATGGGACTAGCGGGAAAGTACAATGAGCAGTTCTTC; CDR3 protein: CASSMGLAGKYNEQFF
J gene: TRBJ1-1; D gene: TRBD1; V gene: TRBV18; clone size: -; CDR3 DNA: TGTGCCAGCTCACCACAGGGGGCGAGAACTGAAGCTTTCTTT; CDR3 protein: CASSPQGARTEAFF
J gene: TRBJ1-5; D gene: -; V gene: TRBV19; clone size: -; CDR3 DNA: TGTGCCAGTAGTACCGGACTTGGCAATCAGCCCCAGCATTTT; CDR3 protein: CASSTGLGNQPQHF
J gene: TRBJ2-4; D gene: TRBD2; V gene: TRBV10-3; clone size: -; CDR3 DNA: TGTGCCATCAGTGAGTCGCCTAGCGGGGGAAACATTCAGTACTTC; CDR3 protein: CAISESPSGGNIQYF
J gene: TRBJ2-1; D gene: -; V gene: TRBV5-6; clone size: -; CDR3 DNA: TGTGCCAGCAGCTTTGATCGAGGGGGCTCCTACAATGAGCAGTTCTTC; CDR3 protein: CASSFDRGGSYNEQFF
J gene: TRBJ1-6; D gene: TRBD1; V gene: TRBV4-1; clone size: -; CDR3 DNA: TGCGCCAGCAGCCAACTGGACAGGGGAGCTTCACCCCTCCACTTT; CDR3 protein: CASSQLDRGASPLHF
J gene: TRBJ2-1; D gene: -; V gene: TRBV19; clone size: -; CDR3 DNA: TGTGCCAGTAGTATACAAAGTAGGGGTGAGCAGTTCTTC; CDR3 protein: CASSIQSRGEQFF
J gene: TRBJ2-1; D gene: TRBD1; V gene: TRBV10-3; clone size: -; CDR3 DNA: TGTGCCATCAGCGCTGGACAGGGCGACCTATACAATGAGCAGTTCTTC; CDR3 protein: CAISAGQGDLYNEQFF
J gene: TRBJ2-2; D gene: TRBD1; V gene: TRBV18; clone size: -; CDR3 DNA: TGTGCCAGCTCACCCCTCGGACAGGGTTTGGGAACCGGGGAGCTGTTTTTT; CDR3 protein: CASSPLGQGLGTGELFF
J gene: TRBJ2-3; D gene: TRBD1; V gene: TRBV11-2; clone size: -; CDR3 DNA: TGTGCCAGCAGCGTGCTGACAGGGGGTACAGATACGCAGTATTTT; CDR3 protein: CASSVLTGGTDTQYF
J gene: TRBJ2-5; D gene: -; V gene: TRBV18; clone size: once; CDR3 DNA: TGTGCCAGCTCCAACCAAGAGACCCAGTACTTC; CDR3 protein: CASSNQETQYF
J gene: TRBJ1-1; D gene: TRBD1; V gene: TRBV5-1; clone size: -; CDR3 DNA: TGCGCCAGCAGCTTGTCGGGACAGACCATGAACACTGAAGCTTTCTTT; CDR3 protein: CASSLSGQTMNTEAFF
J gene: TRBJ2-1; D gene: TRBD2; V gene: TRBV5-1; clone size: -; CDR3 DNA: TGCGCCAGCAGCTACCTAGCGGGATCGCCCTACAATGAGCAGTTCTTC; CDR3 protein: CASSYLAGSPYNEQFF
J gene: TRBJ1-4; D gene: TRBD1; V gene: TRBV6-6; clone size: -; CDR3 DNA: TGTGCCAGCAGCCGATCTACAGGGGGATCAAGGACTAATGAAAAACTGTTTTTT; CDR3 protein: CASSRSTGGSRTNEKLFF
J gene: TRBJ1-2; D gene: TRBD1; V gene: TRBV23-1; clone size: -; CDR3 DNA: TGCGCCAGTAGGACAGGGAGGATCGGGGTCTATGGCTACACCTTC; CDR3 protein: CASRTGRIGVYGYTF
J gene: TRBJ1-6; D gene: -; V gene: TRBV2; clone size: few; CDR3 DNA: TGTGCCAGCAGTAGAGAGGGCAGCCCTAATTCACCCCTCCACTTT; CDR3 protein: CASSREGSPNSPLHF
J gene: TRBJ1-5; D gene: -; V gene: TRBV29-1; clone size: -; CDR3 DNA: TGCAGCGTGCGGACGTCCGGGAATGCCCAGCATTTT; CDR3 protein: CSVRTSGNAQHF
J gene: TRBJ2-2; D gene: TRBD1; V gene: TRBV18; clone size: -; CDR3 DNA: TGTGCCAGCTCTCCGGACAGGGCGAACACCGGGGAGCTGTTTTTT; CDR3 protein: CASSPDRANTGELFF
J gene: TRBJ2-7; D gene: -; V gene: TRBV6-2/TRBV6-3; clone size: -; CDR3 DNA: TGTGCCAGCAGCATTGAGGGGGGGACCTACGAGCAGTACTTC; CDR3 protein: CASSIEGGTYEQYF
J gene: TRBJ2-7; D gene: -; V gene: TRBV6-2/TRBV6-3; clone size: once; CDR3 DNA: TGTGCCAGCAGCCTCAACACCCCTACTAGTCCTCCCTACGAGCAGTACTTC; CDR3 protein: CASSLNTPTSPPYEQYF
J gene: TRBJ2-7; D gene: -; V gene: TRBV19; clone size: -; CDR3 DNA: TGTGCCAGTAGTATAGTCGCAGGCCCCTACGAGCAGTACTTC; CDR3 protein: CASSIVAGPYEQYF
J gene: TRBJ1-6; D gene: -; V gene: TRBV4-2; clone size: -; CDR3 DNA: TGTGCCAGCAGCCAAGGTCCTGGGGGGAATTCACCCCTCCACTTT; CDR3 protein: CASSQGPGGNSPLHF
J gene: TRBJ1-5; D gene: TRBD1; V gene: TRBV6-2/TRBV6-3; clone size: -; CDR3 DNA: TGTGCCAGCAGTTACCTACAGGGGGCTCGTAGCAATCAGCCCCAGCATTTT; CDR3 protein: CASSYLQGARSNQPQHF
J gene: TRBJ2-2; D gene: TRBD2; V gene: TRBV19; clone size: -; CDR3 DNA: TGTGCCAGTAGACTAGCGGGGTCTACCGGGGAGCTGTTTTTT; CDR3 protein: CASRLAGSTGELFF
J gene: TRBJ2-7; D gene: TRBD2; V gene: TRBV18; clone size: -; CDR3 DNA: TGTGCCAGCTCGCCTACTAGCGGGAGCTCCTACGAGCAGTACTTC; CDR3 protein: CASSPTSGSSYEQYF
J gene: TRBJ1-6; D gene: -; V gene: TRBV19; clone size: -; CDR3 DNA: TGTGCCAGTAGCAACTTTGGGAGCTCCTATAATTCACCCCTCCACTTT; CDR3 protein: CASSNFGSSYNSPLHF
J gene: TRBJ1-5; D gene: -; V gene: TRBV19; clone size: -; CDR3 DNA: TGTGCCAGTAGGGGCCCGCGTTACAATCAGCCCCAGCATTTT; CDR3 protein: CASRGPRYNQPQHF